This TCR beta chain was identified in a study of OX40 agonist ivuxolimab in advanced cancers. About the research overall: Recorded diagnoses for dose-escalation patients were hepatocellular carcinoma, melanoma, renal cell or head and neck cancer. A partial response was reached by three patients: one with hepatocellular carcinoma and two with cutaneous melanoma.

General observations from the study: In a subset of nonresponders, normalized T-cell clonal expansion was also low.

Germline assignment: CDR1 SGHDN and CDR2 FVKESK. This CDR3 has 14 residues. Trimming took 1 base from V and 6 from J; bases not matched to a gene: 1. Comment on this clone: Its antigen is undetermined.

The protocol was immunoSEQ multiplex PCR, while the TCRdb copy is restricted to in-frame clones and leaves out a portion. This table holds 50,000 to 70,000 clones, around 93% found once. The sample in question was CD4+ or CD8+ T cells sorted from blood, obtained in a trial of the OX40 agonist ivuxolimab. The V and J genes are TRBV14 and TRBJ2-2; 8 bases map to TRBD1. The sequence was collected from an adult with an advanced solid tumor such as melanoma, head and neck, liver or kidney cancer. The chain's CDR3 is CASSQVQGAGELFF. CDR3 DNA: TGTGCCAGCAGCCAAGTACAGGGGGCCGGGGAGCTGTTTTTT.